Given below is one TCR beta chain in context. This clonotype was seen a single time. Which antigen it targets is not known. One base away there is no much larger clone; base qualities are not given. A single read constitutes weak evidence. This sample is part of a study of regulatory T cells in long-lasting Graves disease (dated by TCRdb to the early 2020s). For context, the study as a whole: This study used TCR sequencing and RNA sequencing of peripheral blood to compare persistent Graves' disease patients against newly diagnosed Graves' disease patients. A total of roughly 33 samples underwent TCR sequencing: approximately 13 from persistent and about 20 from newly diagnosed Graves' disease patients. The study took place in China and was registered as a clinical trial.

Here V drops 4 bases and J drops 3 bases, and the junction holds 6 bases not matched to any gene. The germline V gene yields MDHEN for CDR1 and SYDVKM for CDR2. Taken from cysteine to phenylalanine, the CDR3 has 15 residues. The DNA shown is the 45-base CDR3, in frame from base 1. TCRdb reran the public reads through fastp at Q25 and MiXCR, keeping productive beta chains. Each CDR3 protein appears once, grouped with its most common genes and DNA. This sample lists about 880 distinct CDR3 sequences; 74% were detected once. Over 9.5% of the sample is in the top ten clones. For both TCR sequencing and RNA sequencing, RNA was extracted from PBMCs using TRIzol. The diagnosis of Graves' disease followed American Thyroid Association guidelines. The patients came from an endocrinology department in Xi'an, China. From each patient, around 9 milliliters of peripheral blood was collected into an EDTA anticoagulant tube. Ficoll Paque Plus density gradient separation was used to isolate PBMCs, and no additional T cell sorting was done. RNA quality was checked with an Agilent 2100 Bioanalyzer and agarose gel, and concentration with a NanoDrop 2000.

Here is what the overall study found, with its caveats: Because the primary lesion, thyroid tissue, could not be accessed, the study looked at peripheral blood alone. Persistent disease showed preferential use of TRBV28, TRBJ1-2 and TRBJ2-5, whereas newly diagnosed disease favored TRBV20-1 and TRBJ2-1. The authors noted that the small sample size was a limitation that may lower accuracy. Persistent patients shared more public clonotypes among themselves (around 2,700) than newly diagnosed patients did (over 900). Persistent Graves' disease patients showed lower TCR Shannon entropy and fewer highly expanded clones than newly diagnosed patients, suggesting clonal expansion.

The sequence came from a woman aged 40 to 50 with Graves disease. Donor details come from another sample of the same person, matched by shared clones. This sequence uses TRBV28 and TRBJ1-5; 7 bases in between match TRBD1. Sequences were derived from peripheral blood mononuclear cells (PBMCs), sampled with antithyroid drug treatment, in newly diagnosed or persistent Graves disease (not recorded which). The CDR3 is CASSSSGQFNQPQHF. The sequence in DNA is TGTGCCAGCAGTTCATCGGGACAGTTCAATCAGCCCCAGCATTTT.